This entry lists 25 T cell receptor beta chains sequenced from one sample in a study of cytomegalovirus exposure and HLA in healthy donors. The primer mix had 60 Vbeta and 13 Jbeta primers. Some clones are missing from TCRdb's copy, which holds only in-frame ones; the method was immunoSEQ multiplex PCR. The sample has 110,000 or so clones; 10% to 15% are singletons. Sequencing was done on a sample of PBMCs. The receptors were sampled from a man between 40 and 49 years old in good health and CMV-seropositive.

The chain joins TRBV5-1 to TRBJ2-7, with 7 bases that match TRBD2. Germline CDR1 is SGHRS and CDR2 is YFSETQ. This CDR3 comprises 14 residues. J lost 1 base, V lost 3 bases, and 4 bases had no gene match. DNA for the CDR3: TGCGCCAGCAGCTGGGGGGGGTCGTCCTACGAGCAGTACTTC. Translation: CASSWGGSSYEQYF.

V gene TRBV27 combines with J gene TRBJ1-3; 11 positions agree with TRBD1. Germline V gene data show CDR1 as MNHEY and CDR2 as SMNVEV (reference sequence). This CDR3 spans 15 amino acids. The V and J ends lost 6 bases and 5 bases, in that order; junction bases with no gene match: 6. The CDR3 region is CASSDGTGGRNTIYF. The CDR3 DNA follows: TGTGCCAGCAGCGACGGGACAGGGGGTAGAAACACCATATATTTT.

This clone was observed a handful of times. Written as DNA, the CDR3 is TGTGCCAGCAGCCGTGAGGTGGTCGCCGGGGAGCTGTTTTTT. Translated, it gives CASSREVVAGELFF. V is TRBV7-3 and J is TRBJ2-2, with D hard to call. The CDR3 runs 14 residues. The germline V gene encodes CDR1 SGHTA and CDR2 FQGTGA. Trimming pared 5 bases from V and 6 bases from J, leaving 13 bases between.

The J gene is TRBJ1-2, the V gene TRBV6-5, with 8 positions matching TRBD1. Trimming cost V 7 bases and J 4 bases; bases outside gene matches: 11. Germline V gene lookup returns CDR1 MNHEY and CDR2 SVGAGI. This CDR3 comprises 15 residues. CDR3 loop: CASKDPGTGVYGYTF. Here the CDR3 DNA reads TGTGCCAGCAAAGATCCCGGGACAGGCGTCTATGGCTACACCTTC.

The V and J genes are TRBV9 and TRBJ1-1; 10 nucleotides match TRBD1. There are 15 residues in the CDR3. Trimming took 4 bases from V and 1 from J; bases not matched to a gene: 4. In germline, CDR1 is SGDLS, CDR2 YYNGEE. In DNA form, the CDR3 reads TGTGCCAGCAGCTCCCGGGACAGGGGGAACACTGAAGCTTTCTTT. This gives the protein CASSSRDRGNTEAFF.

The chain employs TRBV28 and TRBJ2-2; D possibly corresponds to TRBD2 (6 bases). V lost 7 bases and J 4 bases, leaving 13 bases between the germline ends. Per germline, CDR1 MDHEN and CDR2 SYDVKM. This CDR3 region has 14 residues. CDR3 amino acids: CASIVAGSTGELFF. The DNA for the CDR3 is TGTGCCAGCATTGTGGCCGGGAGCACCGGGGAGCTGTTTTTT.

A few counts support this clone. The chain recombines TRBV7-9 with TRBJ1-4; D call uncertain. Germline CDR1 SEHNR, CDR2 FQNEAQ (reference sequence). The CDR3 sequence is 13 residues long. Trimming took off 2 bases at V and 6 bases at J, with 7 bases between the two ends. This CDR3 is CASSLQQDEKLFF. CDR3 DNA: TGTGCCAGCAGCTTACAGCAGGATGAAAAACTGTTTTTT.

Only one count was recorded for this clone. The chain combines TRBV5-1 with TRBJ1-1, with 9 bases aligning to TRBD1. The CDR3 is 16 residues long. The V gene end was trimmed by 4 bases and the J gene end by 0 bases; junction bases not matched to a gene: 7. CDR1 is SGHRS and CDR2 is YFSETQ in the germline V gene. The CDR3 region has the DNA TGCGCCAGCAGCCCGGGACAGGGAATGATGAACACTGAAGCTTTCTTT. Translated: CASSPGQGMMNTEAFF.

The chain is built from TRBV29-1 and TRBJ2-1, with 12 bases that match TRBD1. The V gene's germline CDR1 is SQVTM and CDR2 ANQGSEA. With V trimmed by 0 bases and J by 5 bases, 2 bases remained unmatched. This CDR3 has 15 residues. The CDR3 bases are TGCAGCGTTGAAGAGGGGACAGGGGGCCACAATGAGCAGTTCTTC. Translated, it gives CSVEEGTGGHNEQFF.

The rearrangement uses TRBV30 and TRBJ1-1; D is perhaps TRBD1 (5 bases). V was shortened by 0 bases and J by 1 base, with 15 bases between the two germline ends. This CDR3 comprises 16 residues. CDR1 is GTSNPN and CDR2 is SVGIG in the germline V gene (reference sequence). The CDR3 coding sequence is TGTGCCTGGAGTGTACGTTTGGGGCAGCAGAACACTGAAGCTTTCTTT. Amino acid sequence: CAWSVRLGQQNTEAFF.

This clone was seen only a few times. The CDR3 loop reads CAWSSGGPYGYTF. The CDR3 region has the DNA TGTGCCTGGAGTAGCGGGGGGCCCTATGGCTACACCTTC. This rearrangement joins TRBV30 to TRBJ1-2, with D perhaps matching TRBD1 (6 bases). The CDR3 loop spans 13 amino acids. Per the germline V gene, CDR1 is GTSNPN and CDR2 is SVGIG (reference sequence). V was shortened by 2 bases and J by 4 bases, with 11 bases between the two germline ends.

The chain uses TRBV5-8 and TRBJ2-7; no reliable D call. CDR1 and CDR2 (germline): SGHTS, YDEGEE. The CDR3 is 14 amino acids. The V end was cut by 4 bases, the J end by 3 bases, with 14 bases between. The CDR3 DNA sequence: TGTGCCAGCAGCCGCCGCGGTGGAAACTACGAGCAGTACTTC. Amino acids: CASSRRGGNYEQYF. The full variable domain, rest sourced from reference TRBV5-8 and TRBJ2-7, is EAGVTQSPTHLIKTRGQQATLRCSPISGHTSVYWYQQALGLGLQFLLWYDEGEERNRGNFPPRFSGRQFPNYSSELNVNALELEDSALYLCASSRRGGNYEQYFGPGTRLTVT.

The CDR3 is CASSLRTSGSGYNEQFF. CDR3 coding DNA: TGTGCCAGCTCACTCAGGACTAGCGGGAGTGGGTACAATGAGCAGTTCTTC. The gene calls are TRBV18 and TRBJ2-1; 13 bases match TRBD2. Germline V lookup: CDR1 KGHSH, CDR2 LQKENI. This CDR3 comprises 17 residues. The V segment lost 4 bases and the J segment 4 bases; nucleotides outside the gene matches: 7.

The chain joins TRBV13 to TRBJ2-5; a weak D match, TRBD2 (5 bases). The germline V and J ends were trimmed by 0 bases and 0 bases, with 8 bases remaining between them. Germline V gene lookup returns CDR1 PRHDT and CDR2 FYEKMQ (reference sequence). The CDR3 spans 15 residues. The CDR3 coding sequence is TGTGCCAGCAGCTTAGGGCGAGGGTACCAAGAGACCCAGTACTTC. Encoded protein: CASSLGRGYQETQYF.

The table lists this clone with a few counts. This rearrangement joins TRBV4-1 to TRBJ2-7; D perhaps matches TRBD2 (5 bases). There are 16 residues in the CDR3. The V end was cut by 0 bases, the J end by 3 bases, with 15 bases between. CDR1 and CDR2 (germline): MGHRA, YSYEKL. The CDR3 nucleotides read TGCGCCAGCAGCCAAGATCTACGGGAACCCAACTACGAGCAGTACTTC. It translates to CASSQDLREPNYEQYF.

V and J are TRBV19 and TRBJ1-1; no definite D call. This CDR3 comprises 13 residues. In germline, CDR1 is LNHDA, CDR2 SQIVND (reference sequence). The V end was cut by 4 bases, the J end by 5 bases, with 11 bases between. CDR3 in DNA: TGTGCCAGTAGTAACTCCGGGGAGACTGAAGCTTTCTTT. It codes for CASSNSGETEAFF.

This clone was seen a few times. The chain is built from TRBV10-3 and TRBJ1-2, with 9 bases matching TRBD1. The CDR3 runs to 14 residues. The germline gives CDR1 ENHRY, CDR2 SYGVKD. Trimming cost V 4 bases and J 7 bases; bases outside gene matches: 7. DNA of the CDR3: TGTGCCATCAGTGTCGGGACAGGGTCGGCTGGCTACACCTTC. This translates into CAISVGTGSAGYTF.

This clone was recorded a few times. The CDR3 DNA reads TGTGCCAGCACCGCGACAGGCCCCCACGAGCAGTACTTC. Translation gives CASTATGPHEQYF. The chain recombines TRBV28 with TRBJ2-7; maybe TRBD1 (6 bases). The CDR3 is 13 amino acids. Germline CDR1 reads MDHEN; CDR2 reads SYDVKM. The V gene lost 7 bases and the J gene lost 5 bases, with 15 bases spanning the gap.

This chain connects TRBV7-2 to TRBJ2-5; D uncertain. V was pared by 5 bases and J by 1 base, with 2 bases between. The germline gives CDR1 SGHTA, CDR2 FQGNSA. This CDR3 contains 11 residues. The CDR3 here is CASSLQETQYF. The CDR3 DNA sequence: TGTGCCAGCAGCCTCCAAGAGACCCAGTACTTC.

This clone came up a few times. The chain carries TRBV28 and TRBJ2-3, with D maybe TRBD2 (6 bases). The CDR3 runs 15 residues. V was clipped by 6 bases and J by 3 bases, with 16 bases between them. Germline V gene data show CDR1 as MDHEN and CDR2 as SYDVKM. CDR3 sequence (DNA): TGTGCCAGCAGCAGTCGAGGAGGGCCGACAGATACGCAGTATTTT. Translated, it gives CASSSRGGPTDTQYF.

V is TRBV29-1 and J is TRBJ2-7; 8 nucleotides line up with TRBD1. Trimming cost V 6 bases and J 0 bases; bases outside gene matches: 7. The CDR3 loop spans 14 amino acids. CDR1 is SQVTM, CDR2 ANQGSEA, per germline. The chain's CDR3 is CSVRDRSSSYEQYF. Written as DNA, the CDR3 is TGCAGCGTGCGGGACAGGTCGAGCTCCTACGAGCAGTACTTC.

The chain has TRBV7-2 and TRBJ1-2; D may be TRBD1 (5 bases). In germline, CDR1 is SGHTA, CDR2 FQGNSA. This CDR3 is 14 amino acids long. The germline V and J ends were trimmed by 5 bases and 8 bases, with 18 bases remaining between them. The CDR3 region has the DNA TGTGCCAGCAGCCGGGGGGAAAGGGCACACGGCTACACCTTC. The encoded protein is CASSRGERAHGYTF. The whole variable domain, filled in from reference TRBV7-2 and TRBJ1-2, reads GAGVSQSPSNKVTEKGKDVELRCDPISGHTALYWYRQSLGQGLEFLIYFQGNSAPDKSGLPSDRFSAERTGGSVSTLTIQRTQQEDSAVYLCASSRGERAHGYTFGSGTRLTVV.

J is TRBJ1-2 and V is TRBV19; D gene uncertain. This CDR3 region has 14 residues. Trimming cost V 7 bases and J 4 bases, with 16 bases left between them. Germline V gives CDR1 LNHDA, CDR2 SQIVND (reference sequence). CDR3 in amino acids: CASTPRKSAYGYTF. In DNA form, the CDR3 reads TGTGCCAGTACCCCCAGGAAGTCGGCCTATGGCTACACCTTC.

The CDR3, as DNA: TGCGCCAGCAGCGGGACTAGCGGTTACTCCTACGAGCAGTACTTC. It is translated as CASSGTSGYSYEQYF. The V gene is TRBV5-1, the J gene TRBJ2-7, with TRBD2 matching over 11 bases. Germline V gives CDR1 SGHRS, CDR2 YFSETQ. The CDR3 has 15 residues. Trimming took 4 bases from V and 0 from J; bases not matched to a gene: 3.

The table lists this clone with a few counts. The gene calls are TRBV28 and TRBJ1-1; TRBD1 agrees at 7 bases. The trim removed 6 bases at V and 2 bases at J, leaving 9 bases unmatched. Looked up from germline, CDR1 is MDHEN and CDR2 is SYDVKM. The CDR3 spans 15 residues. The CDR3 coding sequence is TGTGCCAGCAGCCGTCCGACAGGGCTCAACACTGAAGCTTTCTTT. Its protein product is CASSRPTGLNTEAFF.